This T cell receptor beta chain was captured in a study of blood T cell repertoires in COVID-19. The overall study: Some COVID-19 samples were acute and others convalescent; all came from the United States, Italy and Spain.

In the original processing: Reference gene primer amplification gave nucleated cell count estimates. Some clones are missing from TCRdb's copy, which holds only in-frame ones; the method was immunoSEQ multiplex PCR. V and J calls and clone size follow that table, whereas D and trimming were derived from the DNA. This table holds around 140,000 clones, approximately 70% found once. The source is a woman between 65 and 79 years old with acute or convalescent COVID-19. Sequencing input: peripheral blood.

The CDR3 spells CASSPGFEQYF. The CDR3 DNA reads as TGTGCCAGTAGCCCAGGGTTCGAGCAGTACTTC. The chain has TRBV19 and TRBJ2-7, with D possibly TRBD1 on 5 matching bases. The CDR3 contains 11 residues. Trimming pared 6 bases from V and 6 bases from J, leaving 9 bases between. Germline loops: CDR1 LNHDA, CDR2 SQIVND (reference sequence).